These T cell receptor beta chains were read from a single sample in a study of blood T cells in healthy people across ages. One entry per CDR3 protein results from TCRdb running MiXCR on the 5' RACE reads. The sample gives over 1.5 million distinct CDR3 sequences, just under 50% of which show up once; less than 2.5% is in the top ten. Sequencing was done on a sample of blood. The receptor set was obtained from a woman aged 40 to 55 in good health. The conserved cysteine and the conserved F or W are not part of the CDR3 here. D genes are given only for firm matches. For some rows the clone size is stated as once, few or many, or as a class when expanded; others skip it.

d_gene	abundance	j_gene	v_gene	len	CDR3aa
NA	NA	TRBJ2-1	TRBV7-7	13	ASSLADVGYNEQF
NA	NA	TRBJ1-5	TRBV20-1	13	SARDRTYSNQPQH
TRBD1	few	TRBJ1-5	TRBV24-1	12	ATSDSTGDQPQH
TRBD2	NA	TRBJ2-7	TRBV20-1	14	SATPSGTSSSYEQY
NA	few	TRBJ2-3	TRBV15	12	ATSRDIVLGTQY
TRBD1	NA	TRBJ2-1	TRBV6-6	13	ASSQTGLGKNEQF
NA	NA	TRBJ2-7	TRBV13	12	ASSSTTTVTEQY
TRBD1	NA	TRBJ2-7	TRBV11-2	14	ASSLEVRTGVYEQY
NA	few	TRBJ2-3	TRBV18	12	ASSLTRAGDTQY
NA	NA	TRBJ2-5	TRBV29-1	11	SVDSGRGETQY
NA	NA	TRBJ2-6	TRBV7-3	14	ASSRPGVSGANVLT
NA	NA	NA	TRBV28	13	ASSSPGTTQETQF
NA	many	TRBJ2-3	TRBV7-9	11	ASSPRLGDTQY
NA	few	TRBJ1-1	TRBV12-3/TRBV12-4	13	ASSSRTVGDTEAF
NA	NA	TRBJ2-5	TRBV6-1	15	ASSELEGARGQETQY
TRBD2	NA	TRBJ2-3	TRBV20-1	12	SARTSGRGDTQY
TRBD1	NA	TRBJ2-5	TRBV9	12	ASSVNRGGETQY
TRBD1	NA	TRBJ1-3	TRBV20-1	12	SAREGTVGNTIY
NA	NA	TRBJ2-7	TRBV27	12	ASSADTGGYEQY
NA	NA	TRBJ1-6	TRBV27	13	ASSSPTGRGSPLH
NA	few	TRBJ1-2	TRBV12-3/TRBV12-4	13	ASSLTGPANYGYT
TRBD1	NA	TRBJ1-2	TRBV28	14	ASSPTGTGGLNGYT
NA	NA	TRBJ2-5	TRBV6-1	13	ASRPGQLVQETQY
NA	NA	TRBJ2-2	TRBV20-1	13	SALPRVSYTGELF
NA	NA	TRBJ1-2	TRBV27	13	ASSLVWGGDYGYT
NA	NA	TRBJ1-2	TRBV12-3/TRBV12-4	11	ASRHTGNYGYT